The 20 T cell receptor beta chains in this list originate from one sample, sequenced in a study of Ad26.COV2.S vaccination and SARS-CoV-2 variants. Assay used: immunoSEQ multiplex PCR; TCRdb lists only in-frame clones, some missing. The table shows 410,000 or so clones, with around nine tenths occurring only once. Treatment of the sample: roughly 19 received Ad26.COV2.S at low or high dose, single or two shots; several received placebo; per-sample allocation not given. Following the first vaccine or placebo injection, samples were taken on day 63. The sequenced sample was peripheral blood, obtained in a trial of Ad26.COV2.S vaccine versus placebo. The receptor source for this set is a person aged 18 to 65 who received the Ad26.COV2.S COVID-19 vaccine or a placebo.

V and J are TRBV5-4 and TRBJ2-3; 9 bases are shared with TRBD2. Germline V gene data show CDR1 as SGHNT and CDR2 as YYREEE (reference sequence). The V and J ends lost 0 bases and 5 bases, in that order; junction bases with no gene match: 7. This CDR3 region has 16 residues. As DNA, the CDR3 is TGTGCCAGCAGCTTGGGTGCTAGCGGGACTAGAGATACGCAGTATTTT. This codes for CASSLGASGTRDTQYF.

The chain combines TRBV6-2 or TRBV6-3 with TRBJ2-7; D unclear. Germline V gene lookup returns CDR1 MNHEY and CDR2 SVGEGT. The CDR3 runs 14 residues. Deletions cut 1 base from V and 0 bases from J, with 7 bases between. CDR3 residues: CASSYYKSSYEQYF. Here the CDR3 DNA reads TGTGCCAGCAGTTACTACAAGAGCTCCTACGAGCAGTACTTC.

V usage is TRBV12-3 or TRBV12-4 and J usage is TRBJ2-3; TRBD2 matches at 8 bases. CDR3 length equals 12 residues. Trimming removed 7 bases from V and 12 bases from J; junction bases left unmatched: 9. CDR3 residues: CASTYVAGTQYF. The CDR3 DNA is TGTGCCAGCACGTATGTAGCGGGAACCCAGTATTTT.

This clone was seen once. The chain is built from TRBV4-1 and TRBJ1-4; D gene uncertain. This CDR3 spans 15 amino acids. Germline V gene data show CDR1 as MGHRA and CDR2 as YSYEKL. Trimming cost V 2 bases and J 5 bases, with 12 bases left between them. The CDR3 sequence: CASSQYALGNEKLFF. The CDR3 region has the DNA TGCGCCAGCAGCCAATATGCCCTGGGGAATGAAAAACTGTTTTTT.

The genes are TRBV2 and TRBJ2-3; D remains ambiguous. The CDR3 has 13 residues. Trimming removed 5 bases at V and 0 bases at J, with 6 bases between. Germline V gene data show CDR1 as SNHLY and CDR2 as FYNNEI. The CDR3 spells CASSPPSTDTQYF. In DNA form, the CDR3 reads TGTGCCAGCAGTCCACCTAGCACAGATACGCAGTATTTT.

V usage is TRBV9 and J usage is TRBJ2-1, with D hard to call. The CDR3 is 16 amino acids. Trimming removed 1 base from V and 0 bases from J, with 11 bases in between. Germline values: CDR1 SGDLS, CDR2 YYNGEE. CDR3 nucleotide sequence: TGTGCCAGCAGCGTATTTACCGGAAGCTCCTACAATGAGCAGTTCTTC. This encodes CASSVFTGSSYNEQFF.

The J gene is TRBJ1-2, the V gene TRBV11-2; D may be TRBD1 (6 bases). The CDR3 loop spans 13 amino acids. The V end was cut by 5 bases, the J end by 8 bases, with 15 bases between. Germline V lookup: CDR1 SGHAT, CDR2 FQNNGV. CDR3 residues: CASSPEGGEGYTF. The DNA of the CDR3 is TGTGCCAGCAGCCCCGAGGGGGGGGAAGGCTACACCTTC.

The chain combines TRBV5-1 with TRBJ2-2; D is ambiguous. The CDR3 is 14 residues long. V lost 4 bases and J 7 bases, leaving 14 bases between the germline ends. Germline V gene sequence: CDR1 SGHRS, CDR2 YFSETQ. The CDR3 bases are TGCGCCAGCAGCCCAGCCGACTGGAACGGGGAGCTGTTTTTT. Its translation: CASSPADWNGELFF.

The CDR3, as DNA: TGCGCCAGCACAGTTTATAGCGGGAGCTCCTACGAGCAGTACTTC. It encodes CASTVYSGSSYEQYF. The genes are TRBV5-1 and TRBJ2-7; 9 bases agree with TRBD2. The CDR3 runs to 15 residues. V gave up 6 bases and J gave up 0 bases; unmatched junction bases: 7. CDR1 is SGHRS and CDR2 is YFSETQ in the germline V gene.

This sequence joins TRBV12-3 or TRBV12-4 and TRBJ2-7; TRBD2 agrees at 10 bases. The CDR3 runs to 12 residues. CDR3 bases: TGTGCGTCTAGCGGGAGCTCAATCGAGCAGTACTTC. Protein sequence: CASSGSSIEQYF.

The chain has TRBV18 and TRBJ2-1; no clear D. This CDR3 comprises 11 residues. From germline, CDR1 is KGHSH and CDR2 LQKENI. Trimming removed 6 bases at V and 10 bases at J, with 10 bases between. CDR3 nucleotide sequence: TGTGCCAGCTCCCAAGCATTAGAGCAGTTCTTC. Translated, it gives CASSQALEQFF.

The chain links TRBV27 to TRBJ2-1, with D perhaps assigned TRBD1 or TRBD2 (5 bases each). V gave up 2 bases and J gave up 11 bases, with 13 bases separating them. Germline loops: CDR1 MNHEY, CDR2 SMNVEV (reference sequence). This CDR3 is 13 amino acids long. The CDR3 loop is CASSLDRDGKQFF. CDR3 nucleotide sequence: TGTGCCAGCAGTTTAGACCGGGACGGGAAGCAGTTCTTC.

The chain has TRBV20-1 and TRBJ1-1; D gene uncertain. V lost 3 bases and J 3 bases, leaving 11 bases between the germline ends. Germline lookup yields CDR1 DFQATT and CDR2 SNEGSKA (reference sequence). The CDR3 is 13 residues long. The CDR3 reads CSASLGLDTEAFF. CDR3 nucleotide sequence: TGCAGTGCTAGTCTAGGGCTTGACACTGAAGCTTTCTTT.

The DNA of the CDR3 is TGTGCCAGTAGCGGGAGGGCCAGAACAGATACGCAGTATTTT. Translated, it gives CASSGRARTDTQYF. The chain links TRBV19 to TRBJ2-3, with 8 bases matching TRBD2. There are 14 residues in the CDR3. Germline lookup yields CDR1 LNHDA and CDR2 SQIVND (reference sequence). V lost 6 bases to trimming and J lost 3 bases; unmatched junction nucleotides: 5. Drawing the rest from reference TRBV19 and TRBJ2-3, the complete variable domain is DGGITQSPKYLFRKEGQNVTLSCEQNLNHDAMYWYRQDPGQGLRLIYYSQIVNDFQKGDIAEGYSVSREKKESFPLTVTSAQKNPTAFYLCASSGRARTDTQYFGPGTRLTVL.

CDR3 DNA sequence: TGTGCCAGCAGCATTCTTGGCACTCACACCGGGGAGCTGTTTTTT. Its protein product is CASSILGTHTGELFF. The chain carries TRBV9 and TRBJ2-2; D not certain. Trimming removed 4 bases at V and 3 bases at J, with 13 bases between. The germline V gene has CDR1 SGDLS and CDR2 YYNGEE. The CDR3 covers 15 residues.

The chain combines TRBV4-3 with TRBJ2-7; 10 nucleotides agree with TRBD2. V shed 1 base and J 4 bases; nucleotides not matched to a gene: 10. CDR3 length: 17 residues. Germline V lookup: CDR1 LGHNA, CDR2 YSLEER. This CDR3 is CASSQATQTSGAYEQYF. CDR3 nucleotide sequence: TGCGCCAGCAGCCAAGCTACACAAACTAGCGGGGCTTACGAGCAGTACTTC.

The chain uses TRBV9 and TRBJ2-7; the match to TRBD2 covers 7 bases. The V gene end was trimmed by 3 bases and the J gene end by 3 bases; junction bases not matched to a gene: 6. The CDR3 spans 14 residues. Germline CDR1 and CDR2: SGDLS and YYNGEE. The CDR3 here is CASSGASSGYEQYF. In DNA, the CDR3 is TGTGCCAGCAGCGGAGCCTCTAGCGGCTACGAGCAGTACTTC.

The CDR3 DNA reads as TGTGCCAGCAGCTGGGAGGCAGGTCAGAAGCAGTACTTC. This codes for CASSWEAGQKQYF. The chain links TRBV7-9 to TRBJ2-7, with a tentative D call TRBD2 (6 bases). Germline CDR1 and CDR2: SEHNR and FQNEAQ (reference sequence). Trimming cost V 4 bases and J 8 bases, with 15 bases left between them. This CDR3 is built from 13 residues.

The chain joins TRBV11-2 to TRBJ2-1; TRBD1 matches at 9 bases. Germline CDR1 is SGHAT and CDR2 is FQNNGV. The junction had 12 bases not matched to a gene; V was cut back by 8 bases and J by 4 bases. The CDR3 has 16 residues. This chain's CDR3 is CASASGGTGTYNEQFF. DNA for the CDR3: TGTGCCAGCGCCTCGGGCGGGACAGGGACTTACAATGAGCAGTTCTTC.

The CDR3 spells CASSASLIYEQYF. DNA of the CDR3: TGTGCCAGCAGCGCCAGTCTAATTTACGAGCAGTACTTC. The chain combines TRBV11-2 with TRBJ2-7; D is unresolved. The germline CDR1 and CDR2 sequences are SGHAT and FQNNGV. V lost 5 bases to trimming and J lost 4 bases, with 12 bases between them. This CDR3 comprises 13 residues. Using reference TRBV11-2 and TRBJ2-7 for the parts outside the CDR3, the full variable domain is EAGVAQSPRYKIIEKRQSVAFWCNPISGHATLYWYQQILGQGPKLLIQFQNNGVVDDSQLPKDRFSAERLKGVDSTLKIQPAKLEDSAVYLCASSASLIYEQYFGPGTRLTVT.